This paragraph covers one T cell receptor beta chain sequence. The assay was immunoSEQ multiplex PCR, and TCRdb's table has in-frame clones only and misses some. The data show about 250,000 clones, roughly 89% seen once. In germline, CDR1 is SQVTM, CDR2 ANQGSEA. The ends lost 6 bases at V and 5 bases at J; junction bases unmatched: 15. The CDR3 sequence is 17 residues long. This specimen comes from a study of blood T cell repertoires in COVID-19. Study information: COVID-19 samples from acute and convalescent phases originated in the United States, Italy and Spain.

This TCR came from a woman in her 40s who had recovered from COVID-19. Sequenced sample: peripheral blood. V usage is TRBV29-1 and J usage is TRBJ2-3; 12 bases match TRBD2. As DNA, the CDR3 is TGCAGCGTAACAAGGTGGGCTAGCGGGGGGGCCGGAGATACGCAGTATTTT. Amino acids: CSVTRWASGGAGDTQYF.